The present TCR beta chain was sequenced within a study of CD8+CD57+ T cells in acquired aplastic anemia. Study-level background: Around 3.5 ug was the average amount of DNA from sorted CD4+ and CD8+ cells.

Whole-study findings and limits: Common to patients and controls were roughly 30 CD8+ CDR3 sequences.

Worth noting for this clonotype: Its antigen is still unknown.

CDR3 size: 15 residues. V lost 5 bases, J lost 5 bases, and 13 bases lay in between. Germline V gene sequence: CDR1 MGHRA, CDR2 YSYEKL. Sequencing was done on patients that had shown CD8+CD57+ cell expansion by flow cytometry. Each of the patients presented with severe acquired aplastic anemia. Blood was sampled before the patients had received any therapy. TCR beta VDJ and CDR3 profiling used genomic DNA as template. TCRdb analysed the reads with MiXCR anew, one entry per CDR3 protein. The data hold fewer than 200,000 distinct CDR3 sequences, with roughly 50% observed a single time. The source material was sorted CD4+, CD8+, or CD8+CD57+ T cells (not recorded which) from PBMCs. The rearrangement joins TRBV4-1 to TRBJ1-6, with D tentatively TRBD1 (5 bases). The receptor was isolated from a human donor with aplastic anemia. The CDR3 sequence: CASSDRDGNNSPLHF. DNA for the CDR3: TGCGCCAGCAGCGACCGGGACGGCAATAATTCACCCCTCCACTTT.